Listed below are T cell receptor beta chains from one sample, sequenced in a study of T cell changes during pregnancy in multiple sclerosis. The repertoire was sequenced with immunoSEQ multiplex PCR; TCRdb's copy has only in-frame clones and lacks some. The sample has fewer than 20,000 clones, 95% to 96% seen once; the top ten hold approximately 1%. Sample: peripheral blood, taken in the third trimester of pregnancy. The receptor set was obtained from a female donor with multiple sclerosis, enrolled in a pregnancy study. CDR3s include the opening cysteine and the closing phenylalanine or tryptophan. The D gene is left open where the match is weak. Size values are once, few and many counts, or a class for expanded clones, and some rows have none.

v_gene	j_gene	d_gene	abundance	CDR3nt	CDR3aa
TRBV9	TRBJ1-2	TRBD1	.	TGTGCCAGCAGCCCTATTCCGGACAGGGTTACCTATGGCTACACCTTC	CASSPIPDRVTYGYTF
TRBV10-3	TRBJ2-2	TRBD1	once	TGTGCCACCGAGGGGACAGGGGACACCGGGGAGCTGTTTTTT	CATEGTGDTGELFF
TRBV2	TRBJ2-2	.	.	TGTGCCAGCAAACAAGGCGGGGCCGAGAACACCGGGGAGCTGTTTTTT	CASKQGGAENTGELFF
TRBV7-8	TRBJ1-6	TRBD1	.	TGTGCCAGCAGCTTAAATGAACAGGGGAGTAATTCACCCCTCCACTTT	CASSLNEQGSNSPLHF
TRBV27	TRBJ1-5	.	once	TGTGCCAGCAGGAGGGAGAATAGCAATCAGCCCCAGCATTTT	CASRRENSNQPQHF
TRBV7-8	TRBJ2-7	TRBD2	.	TGTGCCAGCAGCCGTGGGGGGGGTAGCGGGGCCTACGAGCAGTACTTC	CASSRGGGSGAYEQYF
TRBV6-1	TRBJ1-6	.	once	TGTGCCAGCAGTGAAGGACGGTCCAGACTTTTTTCACCCCTCCACTTT	CASSEGRSRLFSPLHF
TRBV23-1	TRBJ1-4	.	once	TGCGCCAGCAGTCAAAAAAGGGAGGTCTGTGAAAAACTGTTTTTT	CASSQKREVCEKLFF
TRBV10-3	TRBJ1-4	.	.	TGTGCCATCAGTGGAGACCCCGCGGGGAAACTGTTTTTT	CAISGDPAGKLFF
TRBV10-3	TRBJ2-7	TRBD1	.	TGTGCCACCCGGCCTAACAGGGGGAGCTCCTACGAGCAGTACTTC	CATRPNRGSSYEQYF
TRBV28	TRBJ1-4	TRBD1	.	TGTGCCAGCACTTACGGAGACAGGGGGAGTAAAAAACTGTTTTTT	CASTYGDRGSKKLFF
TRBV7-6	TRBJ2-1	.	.	TGTGCCAGCAGCTTAGGCGGGGCGGGGAGCTCCTACAATGAGCAGTTCTTC	CASSLGGAGSSYNEQFF
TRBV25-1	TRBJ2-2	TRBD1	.	TGTGCCAGCAGTGAATTCGGACAGGGCGCCGGGGAGCTGTTTTTT	CASSEFGQGAGELFF
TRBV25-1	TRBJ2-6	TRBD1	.	TGTGCCAGCAGTGTACCGGGACAGGGGGTCCTGACTTTC	CASSVPGQGVLTF
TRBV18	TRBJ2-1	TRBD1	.	TGTGCCAGCTCACCTTTGGACAGGGGAGAAGAGCAGTTCTTC	CASSPLDRGEEQFF
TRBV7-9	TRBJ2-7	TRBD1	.	TGTGCCAGCAGCTTAGAGGAAGGGGGCCCCTACGAGCAGTACTTC	CASSLEEGGPYEQYF
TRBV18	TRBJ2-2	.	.	TGTGCCAGCTCTAGCGTTCTTACCGGGGAGCTGTTTTTT	CASSSVLTGELFF
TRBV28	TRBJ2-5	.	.	TGTGCCAGCAGTTTAAGTGGACTTGGGTTAAGAGAGACCCAGTACTTC	CASSLSGLGLRETQYF
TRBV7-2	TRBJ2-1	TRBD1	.	TGTGCCAGCAGCTTAGTAGGGACAGGGGGTGGCAATGAGCAGTTCTTC	CASSLVGTGGGNEQFF
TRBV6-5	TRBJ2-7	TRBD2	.	TGTGCCAGCAGTTACTCGAAAGCGGGAGCCCTCGAGCAGTACTTC	CASSYSKAGALEQYF
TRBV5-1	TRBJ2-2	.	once	TGCGCCAGCAGCTTTCTATGGACAGCGAACACCGGGGAGCTGTTTTTT	CASSFLWTANTGELFF
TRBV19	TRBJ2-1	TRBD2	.	TGTGCCAGTACCCCGGGACTAGCGGGAGGTAATGAGCAGTTCTTC	CASTPGLAGGNEQFF
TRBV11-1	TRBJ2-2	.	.	TGTGCCAGCAGCCTCGCCCTCTTGGGCCCCGGGGAGCTGTTTTTT	CASSLALLGPGELFF
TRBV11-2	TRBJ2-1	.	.	TGTGCCAGCACGCCCCGGAGACAGTCTTACAATGAGCAGTTCTTC	CASTPRRQSYNEQFF
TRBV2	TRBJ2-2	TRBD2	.	TGTGCCAGCAGTGAAACTAGCGGGAGTGGCGGGGAGCTGTTTTTT	CASSETSGSGGELFF
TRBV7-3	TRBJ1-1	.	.	TGTGCCAGCAGCCTCCTGGGGCCCACTGAAGCTTTCTTT	CASSLLGPTEAFF
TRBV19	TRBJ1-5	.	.	TGTGCCAGTAGTCCCTTTGGCCGGGTACTCCATAGCAATCAGCCCCAGCATTTT	CASSPFGRVLHSNQPQHF
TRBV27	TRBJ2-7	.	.	TGTGCCAGCAGCAACAGGGCCGAGCAGTACTTC	CASSNRAEQYF
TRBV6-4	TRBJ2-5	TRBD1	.	TGTGCCAGCAGTGAAGGGACAGGGCAGACCCAGTACTTC	CASSEGTGQTQYF
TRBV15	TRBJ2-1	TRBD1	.	TGTGCCACCAGCAGAGATAAGGGGGCGCGGAATGAGCAGTTCTTC	CATSRDKGARNEQFF
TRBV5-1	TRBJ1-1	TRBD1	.	TGCGCCAGCACCGAAGGGGACAGCGAGTGGAAAACTGAAGCTTTCTTT	CASTEGDSEWKTEAFF
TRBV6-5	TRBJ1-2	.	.	TGTGCCAGCAGACCCCGGCGGGGGGCGCTTGGCTACACCTTC	CASRPRRGALGYTF
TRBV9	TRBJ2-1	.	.	TGTGCCAGCAGCGCCTTACCCGGGAAAGGCTACAATGAGCAGTTCTTC	CASSALPGKGYNEQFF
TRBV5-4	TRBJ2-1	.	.	TGTGCCAGCAGCCCCCAGGGGCGCAATGAGCAGTTCTTC	CASSPQGRNEQFF
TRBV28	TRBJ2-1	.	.	TGTGCCAGCAATCTCAGGGGAAACTACAATGAGCAGTTCTTC	CASNLRGNYNEQFF
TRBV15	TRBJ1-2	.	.	TGTGCCACCAGCAGAGAGGCAGAAAACTATGGCTACACCTTC	CATSREAENYGYTF
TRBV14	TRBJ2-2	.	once	TGTGCCAGCAGCCAGAGGAACAGGCTCGGGGAGCTGTTTTTT	CASSQRNRLGELFF